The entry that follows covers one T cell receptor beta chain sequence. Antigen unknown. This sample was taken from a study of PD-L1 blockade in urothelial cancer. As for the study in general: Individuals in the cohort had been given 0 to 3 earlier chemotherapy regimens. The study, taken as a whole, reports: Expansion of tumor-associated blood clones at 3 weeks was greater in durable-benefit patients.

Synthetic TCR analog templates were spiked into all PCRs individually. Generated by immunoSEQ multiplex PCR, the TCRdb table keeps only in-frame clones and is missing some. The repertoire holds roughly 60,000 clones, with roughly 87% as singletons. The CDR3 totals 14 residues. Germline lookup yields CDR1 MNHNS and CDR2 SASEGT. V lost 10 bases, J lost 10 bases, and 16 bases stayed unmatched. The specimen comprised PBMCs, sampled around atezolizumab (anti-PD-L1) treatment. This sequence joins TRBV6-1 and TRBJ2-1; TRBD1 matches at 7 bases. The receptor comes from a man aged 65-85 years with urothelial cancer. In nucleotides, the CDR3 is TGTGCCACCCAACGGGACAGATTCACGGGGGAGCAGTTCTTC. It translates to CATQRDRFTGEQFF.